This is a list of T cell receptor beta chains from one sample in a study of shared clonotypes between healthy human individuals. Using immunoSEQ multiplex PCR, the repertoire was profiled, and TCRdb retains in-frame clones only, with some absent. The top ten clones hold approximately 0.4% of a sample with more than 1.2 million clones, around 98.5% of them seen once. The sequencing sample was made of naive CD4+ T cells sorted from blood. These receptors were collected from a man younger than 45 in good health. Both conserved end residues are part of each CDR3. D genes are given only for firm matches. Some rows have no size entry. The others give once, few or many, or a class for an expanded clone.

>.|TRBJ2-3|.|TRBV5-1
CASSLEGPTDTQYF
TGCGCCAGCAGCTTGGAAGGTCCCACAGATACGCAGTATTTT
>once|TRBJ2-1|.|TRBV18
CASSPPSPGGNEQFF
TGTGCCAGCTCACCACCCTCCCCGGGTGGAAATGAGCAGTTCTTC
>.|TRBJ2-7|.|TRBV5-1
CASSTDNAEQYF
TGCGCCAGCAGCACGGACAACGCCGAGCAGTACTTC
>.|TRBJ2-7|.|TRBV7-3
CASSFQPGSYEQYF
TGTGCCAGCAGCTTTCAACCAGGGTCCTACGAGCAGTACTTC
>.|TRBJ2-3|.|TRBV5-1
CASSLEDMSTDTQYF
TGCGCCAGCAGCTTGGAGGACATGAGCACAGATACGCAGTATTTT
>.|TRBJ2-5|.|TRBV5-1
CASSLDVGDQETQYF
TGCGCCAGCAGCTTAGACGTCGGGGACCAAGAGACCCAGTACTTC
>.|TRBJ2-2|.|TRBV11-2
CASSLMGTGELFF
TGTGCCAGCAGCTTAATGGGGACCGGGGAGCTGTTTTTT
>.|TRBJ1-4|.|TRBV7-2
CASSFGRDNEKLFF
TGTGCCAGCAGCTTCGGCAGGGATAATGAAAAACTGTTTTTT
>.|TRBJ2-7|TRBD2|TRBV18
CASSRTSGRSSYEQYF
TGTGCCAGCTCACGGACTAGCGGGAGGAGCTCCTACGAGCAGTACTTC
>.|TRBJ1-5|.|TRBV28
CASSILLGEGKHSNQPQHF
TGTGCCAGCAGTATCCTCCTCGGGGAGGGCAAACATAGCAATCAGCCCCAGCATTTT
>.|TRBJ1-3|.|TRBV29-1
CSVEAPGNTIYF
TGCAGCGTTGAAGCCCCCGGGAACACCATATATTTT
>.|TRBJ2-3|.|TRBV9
CASSVVGAGTDTQYF
TGTGCCAGCAGCGTAGTAGGAGCAGGAACAGATACGCAGTATTTT
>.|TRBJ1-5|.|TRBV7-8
CASSSLHRVSNQPQHF
TGTGCCAGCAGCTCCCTACACAGGGTTAGCAATCAGCCCCAGCATTTT
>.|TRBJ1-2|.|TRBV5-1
CASSVDSNYGYTF
TGCGCCAGCAGCGTGGACAGCAACTATGGCTACACCTTC
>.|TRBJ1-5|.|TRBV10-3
CAISKDPNQPQHF
TGTGCCATCAGCAAGGACCCTAATCAGCCCCAGCATTTT
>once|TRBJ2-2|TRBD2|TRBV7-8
CASSIRTSGRNTGELFF
TGTGCCAGCAGCATAAGGACTAGCGGGAGGAACACCGGGGAGCTGTTTTTT
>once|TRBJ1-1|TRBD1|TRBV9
CASSVGVGGQGEAFF
TGTGCCAGCAGCGTAGGCGTAGGAGGACAGGGTGAAGCTTTCTTT
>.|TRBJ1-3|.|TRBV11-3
CASSSHDTPGNTIYF
TGTGCCAGCAGCTCCCACGACACCCCTGGAAACACCATATATTTT
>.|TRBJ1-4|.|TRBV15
CATSRGYEKLFF
TGTGCCACCAGCAGAGGGTATGAAAAACTGTTTTTT
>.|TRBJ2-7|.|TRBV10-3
CAISDGTAFRRYF
TGTGCCATCAGTGACGGGACCGCGTTTCGCCGGTACTTC
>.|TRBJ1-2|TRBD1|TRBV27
CASSTLGQGAFGYTF
TGTGCCAGCAGTACGTTAGGACAGGGGGCCTTTGGCTACACCTTC
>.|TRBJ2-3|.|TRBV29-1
CSVGYSHTSTDTQYF
TGCAGCGTTGGATACAGCCATACTAGCACAGATACGCAGTATTTT
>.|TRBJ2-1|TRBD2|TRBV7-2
CASNLTPQRLSGSQFF
TGTGCCAGCAACTTAACCCCTCAACGGTTAAGCGGGAGTCAGTTCTTC
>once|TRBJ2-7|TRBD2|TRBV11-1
CASSWTSGRSYEQYF
TGTGCCAGCAGCTGGACTAGCGGGAGGTCCTACGAGCAGTACTTC
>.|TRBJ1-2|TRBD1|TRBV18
CASSPAGQGVGYTF
TGTGCCAGCTCACCCGCGGGACAGGGGGTTGGCTACACCTTC
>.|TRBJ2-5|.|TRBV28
CASSFWRGASETQYF
TGTGCCAGCAGTTTTTGGCGTGGGGCCTCAGAGACCCAGTACTTC
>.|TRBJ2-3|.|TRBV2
CASRTGTSTDTQYF
TGTGCCAGCAGGACCGGGACTAGCACAGATACGCAGTATTTT
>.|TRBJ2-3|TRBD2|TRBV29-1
CSGVGLAGIERQYF
TGCAGCGGAGTTGGACTAGCGGGGATAGAGAGGCAGTATTTT
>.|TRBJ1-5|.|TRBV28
CASSLTAGIVGNQPQHF
TGTGCCAGCAGTTTGACAGCAGGGATCGTGGGCAATCAGCCCCAGCATTTT
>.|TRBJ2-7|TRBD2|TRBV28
CASSLRTSGSSYEQYF
TGTGCCAGCAGTTTAAGGACTAGCGGGAGCTCCTACGAGCAGTACTTC
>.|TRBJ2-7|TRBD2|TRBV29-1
CSAGTRVYEQYF
TGCAGTGCCGGGACTAGGGTTTACGAGCAGTACTTC
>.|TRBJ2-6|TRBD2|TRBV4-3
CASSQEPGLAGGGANVLTF
TGCGCCAGCAGCCAAGAGCCAGGGCTAGCGGGAGGTGGGGCCAACGTCCTGACTTTC
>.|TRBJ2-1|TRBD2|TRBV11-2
CASSPQHIAGGYNEQFF
TGTGCCAGCAGCCCACAGCATATAGCGGGAGGTTACAATGAGCAGTTCTTC
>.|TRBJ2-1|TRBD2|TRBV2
CASIRLAGDDEQFF
TGTGCCAGCATTCGGCTAGCGGGAGACGATGAGCAGTTCTTC
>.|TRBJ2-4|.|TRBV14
CASSPPVSVAKNIQYF
TGTGCCAGCAGCCCCCCGGTTTCGGTAGCCAAAAACATTCAGTACTTC
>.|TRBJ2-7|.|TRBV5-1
CASNGPSSYEQYF
TGCGCCAGCAACGGGCCGAGCTCCTACGAGCAGTACTTC
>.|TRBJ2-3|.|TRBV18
CASSPPERTDTQYF
TGTGCCAGCTCACCACCGGAGAGGACAGATACGCAGTATTTT
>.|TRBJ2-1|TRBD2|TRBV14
CASSQPRDYVGVGNEQFF
TGTGCCAGCAGCCAACCCCGGGACTATGTCGGAGTGGGGAATGAGCAGTTCTTC
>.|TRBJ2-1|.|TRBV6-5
CASSQGSSYNEQFF
TGTGCCAGCAGTCAGGGTAGCTCCTACAATGAGCAGTTCTTC
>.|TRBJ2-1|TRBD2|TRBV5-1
CASSRGSGSHNEQFF
TGCGCCAGCTCCAGAGGTAGCGGGAGCCACAATGAGCAGTTCTTC
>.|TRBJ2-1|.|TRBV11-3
CASSLGLATHNEQFF
TGTGCCAGCAGCTTAGGTCTAGCGACCCACAATGAGCAGTTCTTC
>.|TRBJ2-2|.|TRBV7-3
CASSRTTPGELFF
TGTGCCAGCAGTAGGACTACGCCCGGGGAGCTGTTTTTT
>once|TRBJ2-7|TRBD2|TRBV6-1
CASSEKSGGTREQYF
TGTGCCAGCAGTGAAAAAAGCGGGGGTACTCGGGAGCAGTACTTC
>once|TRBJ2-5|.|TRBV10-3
CAISESWETQYF
TGTGCCATCAGTGAGTCGTGGGAGACCCAGTACTTC
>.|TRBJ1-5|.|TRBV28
CASSPHLGASNQPQHF
TGTGCCAGCAGTCCCCACCTGGGAGCTAGCAATCAGCCCCAGCATTTT
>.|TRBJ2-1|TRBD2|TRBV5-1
CASSPGEGYNEQFF
TGCGCCAGCAGCCCCGGGGAGGGTTACAATGAGCAGTTCTTC
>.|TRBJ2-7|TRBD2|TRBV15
CATSRDSGLAGYEQYF
TGTGCCACCAGCAGAGATTCGGGACTAGCGGGCTACGAGCAGTACTTC
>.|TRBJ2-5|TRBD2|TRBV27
CASSFRGGWETQYF
TGTGCCAGCAGTTTCCGGGGGGGCTGGGAGACCCAGTACTTC
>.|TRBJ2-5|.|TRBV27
CATNSGQETQYF
TGTGCCACCAATAGCGGCCAAGAGACCCAGTACTTC
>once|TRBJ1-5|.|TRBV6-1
CASSPTPGSNQPQHF
TGTGCCAGCAGCCCTACCCCGGGTTCCAATCAGCCCCAGCATTTT
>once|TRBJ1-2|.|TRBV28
CASSLPGHKPYGYTF
TGTGCCAGCAGTCTCCCGGGACATAAACCCTATGGCTACACCTTC
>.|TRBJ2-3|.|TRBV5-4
CASSLGDGPTDTQYF
TGTGCCAGCAGCTTGGGGGACGGACCCACAGATACGCAGTATTTT
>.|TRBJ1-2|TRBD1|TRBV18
CASSPGDREETNYGYTF
TGTGCCAGCTCACCGGGGGACAGGGAGGAGACTAACTATGGCTACACCTTC